This T cell receptor (beta chain) derives from a study of T-cell memory formation after mild COVID-19. Looking at the study overall: Each donor largely had its own TCR clusters.

A 5'RACE reaction primed in the constant segment made cDNA libraries of TCR alpha and TCR beta, and these carried sample barcodes and UMIs. MiXCR, applied by TCRdb to the 5' RACE reads, yields one record per CDR3 protein. The sample has 120,000 to 150,000 distinct CDR3 sequences; about 19% are singletons. CDR3 size: 12 residues. The J segment lost 3 bases and the V segment lost 8 bases, leaving 5 bases of the junction unmatched. The germline V gene has CDR1 GTSNPN and CDR2 SVGIG (reference sequence). Whole-study results and caveats: Contracting clones from day 15 to 85 showed balanced CD4/CD8; later expanders favored CD4+. Memory from before infection featured some responding clones, which suggests cross-reactive memory joined.

This clonotype turned up a few times. Its antigen remains unidentified. This clonotype originated in an adult woman who had mild COVID-19 (a few samples of this study predate the infection). Cell type and time point are not known. The sequenced sample consisted of PBMCs or a T cell subset sorted from them (not recorded which). V is TRBV30 and J is TRBJ2-7, with 9 positions matching TRBD1. Here the CDR3 DNA reads TGTGCCGGCACAGGGGGCAGCTACGAGCAGTACTTC. Protein sequence: CAGTGGSYEQYF.